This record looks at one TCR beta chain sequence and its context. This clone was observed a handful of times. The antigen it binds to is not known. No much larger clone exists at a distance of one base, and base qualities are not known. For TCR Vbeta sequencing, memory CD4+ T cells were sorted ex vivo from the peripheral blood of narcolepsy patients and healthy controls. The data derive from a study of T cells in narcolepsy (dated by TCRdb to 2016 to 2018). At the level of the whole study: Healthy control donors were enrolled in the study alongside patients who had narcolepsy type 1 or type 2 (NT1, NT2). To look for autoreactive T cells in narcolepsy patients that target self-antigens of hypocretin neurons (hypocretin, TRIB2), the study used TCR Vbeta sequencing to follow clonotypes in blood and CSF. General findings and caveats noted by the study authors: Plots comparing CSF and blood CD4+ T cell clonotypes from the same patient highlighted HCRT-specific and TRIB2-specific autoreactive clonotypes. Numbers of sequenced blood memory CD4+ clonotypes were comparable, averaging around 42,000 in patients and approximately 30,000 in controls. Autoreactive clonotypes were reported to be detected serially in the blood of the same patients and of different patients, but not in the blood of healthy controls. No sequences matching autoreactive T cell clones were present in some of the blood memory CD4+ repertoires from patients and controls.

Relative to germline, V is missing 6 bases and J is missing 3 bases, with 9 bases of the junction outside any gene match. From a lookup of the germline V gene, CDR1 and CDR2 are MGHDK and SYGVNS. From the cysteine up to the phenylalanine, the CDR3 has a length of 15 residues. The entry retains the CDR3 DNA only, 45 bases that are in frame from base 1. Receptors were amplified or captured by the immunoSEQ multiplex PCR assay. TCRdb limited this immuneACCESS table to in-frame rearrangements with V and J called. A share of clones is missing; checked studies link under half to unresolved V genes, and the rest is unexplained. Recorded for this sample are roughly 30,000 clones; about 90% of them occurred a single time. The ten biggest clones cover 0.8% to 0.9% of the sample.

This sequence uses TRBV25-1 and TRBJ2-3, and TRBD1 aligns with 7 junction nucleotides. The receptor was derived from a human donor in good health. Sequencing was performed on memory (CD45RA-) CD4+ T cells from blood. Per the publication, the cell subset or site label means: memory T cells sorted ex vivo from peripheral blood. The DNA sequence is TGTGCCAGCAGCGTGGACAGGTTATATACAGATACGCAGTATTTT. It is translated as CASSVDRLYTDTQYF.